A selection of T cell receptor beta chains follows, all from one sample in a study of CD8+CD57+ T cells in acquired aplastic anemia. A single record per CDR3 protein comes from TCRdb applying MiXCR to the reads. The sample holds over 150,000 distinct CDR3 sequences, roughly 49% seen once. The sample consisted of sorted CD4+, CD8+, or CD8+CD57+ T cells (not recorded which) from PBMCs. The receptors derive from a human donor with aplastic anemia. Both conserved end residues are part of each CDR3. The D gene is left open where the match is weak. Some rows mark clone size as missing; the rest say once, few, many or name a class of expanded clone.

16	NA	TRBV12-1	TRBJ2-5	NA	TGTGCCAGCAGTCCCGGAATGGGAGGGGTCGGAGAGACCCAGTACTTC	CASSPGMGGVGETQYF
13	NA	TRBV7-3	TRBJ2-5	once	TGTGCCAGCAGTTCGGACAGACAAGAGACCCAGTACTTC	CASSSDRQETQYF
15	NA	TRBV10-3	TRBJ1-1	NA	TGTGCCATCAGTGAGTGGGGGCAGGGGAACACTGAAGCTTTCTTT	CAISEWGQGNTEAFF
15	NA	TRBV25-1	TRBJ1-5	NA	TGTGCCAGCAGTGAATTCGGAGCTAGCATTCAGCCCCAGCATTTT	CASSEFGASIQPQHF
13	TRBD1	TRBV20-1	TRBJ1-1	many	TGCAGTGTTGTAATGGACAGGGAGACTGAAGCTTTCTTT	CSVVMDRETEAFF
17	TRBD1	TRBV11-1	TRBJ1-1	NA	TGTGCCAGCAGCCCCGGACAGGGAATTCTTCTGAACACTGAAGCTTTCTTT	CASSPGQGILLNTEAFF
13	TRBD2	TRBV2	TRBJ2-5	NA	TGTGCCAGCGAGGCTAGCGGGCAAGGAACCCAGTACTTC	CASEASGQGTQYF
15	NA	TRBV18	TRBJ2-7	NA	TGTGCCAGCTCAGAGGTAGCGACAGATTCCTACGAGCAGTACTTC	CASSEVATDSYEQYF
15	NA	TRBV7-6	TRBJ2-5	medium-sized	TGTGCCAGCAGCTTAGTTCCGGGAGAGGAAGAGACCCAGTACTTC	CASSLVPGEEETQYF
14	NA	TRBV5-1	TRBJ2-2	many	TGCGCCAGCAGCTGGACCCAGGCTCCCGGGGAGCTGTTTTTT	CASSWTQAPGELFF
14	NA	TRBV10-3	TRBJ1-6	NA	TGTGCCATCAGTGTGTCGACCTCTAGTTCACCCCTCCACTTT	CAISVSTSSSPLHF
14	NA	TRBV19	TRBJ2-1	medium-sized	TGTGCCAGTACCGTCGGGAGCTCCTACAATGAGCAGTTCTTC	CASTVGSSYNEQFF
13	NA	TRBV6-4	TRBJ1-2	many	TGTGCCAGCAGTGACGGTGAACACGATGGCTACACCTTC	CASSDGEHDGYTF
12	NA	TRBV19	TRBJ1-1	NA	TGCGCCAGCAGCCGGATGAACACTGAAGCTTTCTTT	CASSRMNTEAFF
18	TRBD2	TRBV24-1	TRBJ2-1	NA	TGTGCCACCAGTGCCTTGACTAGCGGGGGCCCCTCCTACAATGAGCAGTTCTTC	CATSALTSGGPSYNEQFF
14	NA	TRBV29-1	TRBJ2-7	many	TGCAGCGTTGAGAGGGGGTCCCTCTTCTACGAGCAGTACTTC	CSVERGSLFYEQYF
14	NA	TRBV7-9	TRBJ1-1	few	TGTGCCAGCAGCCCTGGGATGGTGAACACTGAAGCTTTCTTT	CASSPGMVNTEAFF
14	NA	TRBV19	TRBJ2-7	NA	TGTGCCAGTAACTTAAGGGCTGATTCCTACGAGCAGTACTTC	CASNLRADSYEQYF
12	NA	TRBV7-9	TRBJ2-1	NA	TGTGCCAGCAGCTGGGGATTTTCCGAGCAGTTCTTC	CASSWGFSEQFF
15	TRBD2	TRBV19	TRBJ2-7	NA	TGTGCCAGTAGTGGAAGCGGGAGTTCCACCTACGAGCAGTACTTC	CASSGSGSSTYEQYF
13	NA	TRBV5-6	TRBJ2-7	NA	TGTGCCAGCAGCCCAACGCGCTCCTACGAGCAGTACTTC	CASSPTRSYEQYF
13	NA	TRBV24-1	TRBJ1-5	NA	TGTGCCACCAGCCTTACTGGGGACCAGCCCCAGCATTTT	CATSLTGDQPQHF
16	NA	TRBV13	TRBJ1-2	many	TGTGCCAGCAGCTTAGGTATCCACTCCGAGGGCCATGGCTACACCTTC	CASSLGIHSEGHGYTF
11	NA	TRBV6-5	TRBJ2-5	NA	TGTGCCAGCACAGATCAAGAGACCCAGTACTTC	CASTDQETQYF
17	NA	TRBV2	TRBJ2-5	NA	TGTGCCAGCAGTGAAGCGCTTCAGGGGGGGAGAGAAGAGACCCAGTACTTC	CASSEALQGGREETQYF
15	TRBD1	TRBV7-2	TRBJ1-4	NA	TGTGCCAGCAGTTCCGGACAGGGTTCGTTTGAAAAACTGTTTTTT	CASSSGQGSFEKLFF
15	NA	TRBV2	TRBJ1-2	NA	TGTGCCAGCAAGGGTGGACGGGGAAGAGACTATGGCTACACCTTC	CASKGGRGRDYGYTF
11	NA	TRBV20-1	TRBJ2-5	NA	TGCAGAGCGTCGAGCCGGGAGACCCAGTACTTC	CRASSRETQYF
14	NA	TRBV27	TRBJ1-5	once	TGTGCCAGAAGTTTAGGTTGGAGCAATCAGCCCCAGCATTTT	CARSLGWSNQPQHF
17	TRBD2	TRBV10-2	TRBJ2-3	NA	TGCGCCAGCAGTAAGGGACTAGCGGGGGCCGCTTCCGATACGCAGTATTTT	CASSKGLAGAASDTQYF
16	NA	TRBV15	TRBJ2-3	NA	TGTGCCACCAGCAGACCTGGCGTGGGACCCACAGATGCGCAGTATTTT	CATSRPGVGPTDAQYF
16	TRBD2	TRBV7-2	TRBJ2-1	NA	TGTGCCAGCAGCCCGTTCGGGGGGGGGGACTACAATGAGCAGTTCTTC	CASSPFGGGDYNEQFF
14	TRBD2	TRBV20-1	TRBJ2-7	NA	TGCAGTGCTAGAGCGACTAGCGGAGCCTACGAGCAGTACTTC	CSARATSGAYEQYF
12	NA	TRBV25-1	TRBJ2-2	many	TGTGCCAGCAGGGGTGGCGCCGGGGAGCTGTTTTTT	CASRGGAGELFF
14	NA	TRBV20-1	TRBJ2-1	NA	TGCAGTGCTAGAGTCGGTAGCGCCGACAATGAGCAGTTCTTC	CSARVGSADNEQFF
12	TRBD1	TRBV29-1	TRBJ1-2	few	TGCAGCGTCGCTGGGACAGGGGGCCGCTACACCTTC	CSVAGTGGRYTF
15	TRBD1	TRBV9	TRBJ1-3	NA	TGTGCCAGCAGCGTAGGGGACAGGGAGGGAAACACCATATATTTT	CASSVGDREGNTIYF
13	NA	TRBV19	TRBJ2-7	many	TGTGCCAGTAGCCCAAAGTCCCTTTACGAGCAGTACTTC	CASSPKSLYEQYF
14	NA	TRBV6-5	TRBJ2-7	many	TGTGCCAGCAGTTACTCCGCGCCATCCTACGAGCAGTACTTC	CASSYSAPSYEQYF
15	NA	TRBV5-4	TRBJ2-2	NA	TGTGCCAGCAGCTTGTCTACAGGGAACACCGGGGAGCTGTTTTTT	CASSLSTGNTGELFF
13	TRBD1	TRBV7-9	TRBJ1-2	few	TGTGCCAGCAGCCAGGGGACAGGTTATGGCTACACCTTC	CASSQGTGYGYTF
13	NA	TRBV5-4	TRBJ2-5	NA	TGTGCCAGCAGCTTTGGCAGGGAGGAGACCCAGTACTTC	CASSFGREETQYF